The 23 T cell receptor beta chains reported below all come from one sample, sequenced in a study of cytomegalovirus exposure and HLA in healthy donors. Both 60 Vbeta primers and 13 Jbeta primers went into the PCR. Clones were sequenced by immunoSEQ multiplex PCR, and TCRdb holds only the in-frame ones, with some missing. This sample has about 170,000 clones, with around three quarters found just once. Source material: PBMCs. The receptors were gathered from a woman aged 30 to 39 in good health and CMV-seropositive.

Only a few counts were recorded for this clone. Written as DNA, the CDR3 is TGTGCCTGGAGTGTGGAGGGGGCGGCCTACGAGCAGTACTTC. Encoded protein: CAWSVEGAAYEQYF. The chain uses TRBV30 and TRBJ2-7, with a tentative D call TRBD1 (7 bases). Germline assignment: CDR1 GTSNPN and CDR2 SVGIG (reference sequence). The CDR3 length is 14 residues. The V and J ends lost 0 bases and 2 bases respectively, with 11 bases between them.

V gene TRBV9 combines with J gene TRBJ1-3; D is undetermined. The CDR3 loop spans 15 amino acids. Germline CDR1 and CDR2: SGDLS and YYNGEE. The V gene lost 0 bases and the J gene lost 0 bases, with 7 bases spanning the gap. CDR3 residues: CASSVGRSSGNTIYF. CDR3 DNA: TGTGCCAGCAGCGTAGGGCGGAGCTCTGGAAACACCATATATTTT.

The chain joins TRBV10-2 to TRBJ1-2, with 7 bases lining up with TRBD1. The CDR3 has 14 residues. Germline loops: CDR1 WSHSY, CDR2 SAAADI. Trimming cost V 7 bases and J 4 bases; bases outside gene matches: 9. In DNA form, the CDR3 reads TGCGCCAGCAAGGGGGCGGCCCTTAGCTATGGCTACACCTTC. It yields the protein CASKGAALSYGYTF.

The chain is built from TRBV18 and TRBJ2-5, with a weak D call TRBD1 (5 bases). The length of the CDR3 is 16 residues. Deletions cut 2 bases from V and 9 bases from J, with 22 bases between. Germline V gene lookup returns CDR1 KGHSH and CDR2 LQKENI. The CDR3 nucleotides are TGTGCCAGCTCACCAGGAACAGGATGGGGAAAAGGGGCCCAGTACTTC. It yields the protein CASSPGTGWGKGAQYF.

The rearrangement joins TRBV30 to TRBJ1-6; D is perhaps TRBD1 (6 bases). V lost 8 bases and J lost 9, with 17 bases in between. The CDR3 sequence is 13 residues long. The germline V gene encodes CDR1 GTSNPN and CDR2 SVGIG (reference sequence). This CDR3 reads CAREGEEGSPLHF. CDR3 in DNA: TGTGCCCGAGAGGGGGAAGAGGGTTCACCCCTCCACTTT.

The rearrangement links TRBV5-5 to TRBJ2-7; perhaps TRBD2 as D (5 bases). The CDR3 covers 15 residues. The ends were cut back, 1 base at V and 0 bases at J, with 11 bases in the middle. Germline assignment: CDR1 SGHKS and CDR2 YYEKEE (reference sequence). The CDR3 loop is CASSLWAGSSYEQYF. The CDR3 bases are TGTGCCAGCAGCTTGTGGGCGGGTAGCTCCTACGAGCAGTACTTC.

Only a few counts were recorded for this clone. The chain links TRBV27 to TRBJ2-3; D perhaps matches TRBD2 (5 bases). Germline CDR1 and CDR2: MNHEY and SMNVEV (reference sequence). Trimming stripped 5 bases from V and 6 bases from J, with 18 bases between. The CDR3 covers 15 residues. The CDR3 loop reads CASSPRVGVADTQYF. CDR3 nucleotides: TGTGCCAGCAGTCCTCGAGTGGGAGTAGCTGATACGCAGTATTTT.

This chain uses TRBV14 with TRBJ1-2; 10 bases line up with TRBD1. The CDR3 covers 15 residues. The V gene end was trimmed by 3 bases and the J gene end by 5 bases; junction bases not matched to a gene: 6. The V gene's germline CDR1 is SGHDN and CDR2 FVKESK. The CDR3 reads CASSQTGGAQYGYTF. DNA of the CDR3: TGTGCCAGCAGCCAGACAGGGGGCGCCCAGTATGGCTACACCTTC.

On this clone: The sample holds other DNA sequences that translate to the same CDR3. This chain joins TRBV7-9 and TRBJ1-5; D ambiguous. This CDR3 comprises 14 residues. Trimming removed 5 bases at V and 4 bases at J, with 12 bases between. CDR1 is SEHNR and CDR2 is FQNEAQ in the germline V gene (reference sequence). The CDR3 sequence: CASSPGGGNQPQHF. DNA of the CDR3: TGTGCCAGCAGCCCTGGCGGAGGGAATCAGCCCCAGCATTTT.

In this sample, this clone turned up a few times. The chain is built from TRBV10-3 and TRBJ2-7, with no clear D. CDR3 length equals 13 residues. The V gene lost 6 bases and the J gene lost 5 bases, with 14 bases spanning the gap. CDR1 is ENHRY and CDR2 is SYGVKD in the germline V gene. CDR3 region: CAISDAKEHEQYF. CDR3 coding DNA: TGTGCCATCAGCGATGCAAAGGAGCACGAGCAGTACTTC.

This clone was seen once. The chain employs TRBV5-1 and TRBJ2-2; no clear D gene. V dropped 5 bases and J dropped 2 bases, with 16 bases sitting between them. The germline CDR1 and CDR2 sequences are SGHRS and YFSETQ. The CDR3 runs 16 residues. The CDR3 coding sequence is TGCGCCAGCAGTTCTATCGGTTCCCTCAACACCGGGGAGCTGTTTTTT. Protein product: CASSSIGSLNTGELFF.

The chain has TRBV19 and TRBJ1-5; 9 positions agree with TRBD1. There are 15 residues in the CDR3. CDR1 LNHDA and CDR2 SQIVND come from the germline V gene (reference sequence). Trimming cost V 8 bases and J 7 bases; bases outside gene matches: 12. The CDR3 spells CASAPGTGSPQPQHF. CDR3 DNA: TGTGCCAGTGCTCCCGGGACAGGGAGTCCCCAGCCCCAGCATTTT.

This chain connects TRBV6-6 to TRBJ2-1; TRBD2 aligns across 10 bases. This CDR3 contains 15 residues. The J segment lost 9 bases and the V segment lost 2 bases, leaving 7 bases of the junction unmatched. Germline V CDR1 and CDR2: MNHNY, SVGAGI (reference sequence). The CDR3 nucleotides read TGTGCCAGCAGTTACGGCCTAGCGGGAGTGAGTGAGCAGTTCTTC. Amino acids: CASSYGLAGVSEQFF.

The rearrangement joins TRBV6-5 to TRBJ1-1; 12 bases match TRBD1. Germline CDR1 MNHEY, CDR2 SVGAGI. With V trimmed by 6 bases and J by 1 base, 3 bases remained unmatched. This CDR3 has 15 residues. The CDR3 DNA follows: TGTGCCAGCAGGGGGACAGGGGGCGCGAACACTGAAGCTTTCTTT. Amino acids: CASRGTGGANTEAFF.

This chain uses TRBV29-1 with TRBJ1-1; D remains unclear. The CDR3 runs 12 residues. Trimming shortened V by 7 bases and J by 2 bases, and 11 bases separated the two germline ends. CDR1 is SQVTM and CDR2 is ANQGSEA in the germline V gene. CDR3 region: CSAGSLNTEAFF. DNA of the CDR3: TGCAGCGCCGGGTCCTTAAACACTGAAGCTTTCTTT.

A single count supports this clone. V and J are TRBV2 and TRBJ2-1, with TRBD2 identical over 9 bases. Germline values: CDR1 SNHLY, CDR2 FYNNEI. This CDR3 has 14 amino acids. V lost 8 bases, J lost 7 bases, and 9 bases stayed unmatched. Written as DNA, the CDR3 is TGTGCCAGCTCACCCCTGACTAGCGGTAATGAGCAGTTCTTC. It encodes CASSPLTSGNEQFF.

This chain links TRBV11-2 with TRBJ1-4; no firm D call. Per the germline V gene, CDR1 is SGHAT and CDR2 is FQNNGV. This CDR3 has 12 amino acids. V lost 5 bases, J lost 15 bases, and 16 bases lay in between. The CDR3 coding sequence is TGTGCCAGCAGCGCGTCGAGGGATCGGGTGTTTTTT. Translating gives CASSASRDRVFF.

The genes are TRBV27 and TRBJ1-1; TRBD1 matches 7 bases. Germline V gene data show CDR1 as MNHEY and CDR2 as SMNVEV (reference sequence). V shed 3 bases and J 0 bases; nucleotides not matched to a gene: 13. The length of the CDR3 is 18 residues. This CDR3 reads CASSFSPGTAYMNTEAFF. In DNA, the CDR3 is TGTGCCAGCAGTTTTAGTCCTGGGACAGCCTACATGAACACTGAAGCTTTCTTT.

This chain joins TRBV7-9 and TRBJ2-7; D not certain. Looked up from germline, CDR1 is SEHNR and CDR2 is FQNEAQ (reference sequence). V lost 4 bases, J lost 3 bases, and 7 bases lay in between. This CDR3 comprises 12 residues. The CDR3 DNA sequence: TGTGCCAGCAGCTCCCCGGGCTACGAGCAGTACTTC. This codes for CASSSPGYEQYF.

The gene calls are TRBV13 and TRBJ2-1, with 12 bases aligning to TRBD1. Germline assignment: CDR1 PRHDT and CDR2 FYEKMQ (reference sequence). There are 16 residues in the CDR3. With 7 bases clipped from V and 3 bases from J, the junction kept 7 bases outside the gene matches. The CDR3 DNA is TGTGCCAGCACCGGGACAGGGGGCCGGGGCTACAATGAGCAGTTCTTC. Encoded protein: CASTGTGGRGYNEQFF.

The V and J genes are TRBV7-6 and TRBJ2-1; 10 bases are a match to TRBD2. CDR1 SGHVS and CDR2 FNYEAQ come from the germline V gene. The CDR3 totals 15 residues. After removal of 4 bases from V and 4 bases from J, the junction contained 4 bases not matched to a gene. The CDR3 loop reads CASSSSSGRYNEQFF. CDR3 nucleotide sequence: TGTGCCAGCAGCTCTTCTAGCGGGAGATACAATGAGCAGTTCTTC. The full variable domain, in which reference TRBV7-6 and TRBJ2-1 provide the parts outside the CDR3, is GAGVSQSPRYKVTKRGQDVALRCDPISGHVSLYWYRQALGQGPEFLTYFNYEAQQDKSGLPNDRFSAERPEGSISTLTIQRTEQRDSAMYRCASSSSSGRYNEQFFGPGTRLTVL.

In DNA, the CDR3 is TGTGCCAGTGCTGGGGGCAGGGATTTTAGCTACACCTTC. Translated, it gives CASAGGRDFSYTF. The chain recombines TRBV27 with TRBJ1-2, with a weak D call TRBD1 (6 bases). Trimming left V 9 bases short and J 9 bases short, with 20 bases between. The CDR3 has 13 residues. The germline V gene has CDR1 MNHEY and CDR2 SMNVEV (reference sequence).

For the CDR3, the DNA is TGTGCCAGCAGCCCCGCCGGGAGGGATAATGAAAAACTGTTTTTT. It yields the protein CASSPAGRDNEKLFF. The chain combines TRBV11-2 with TRBJ1-4; no clear D gene. Germline V gene sequence: CDR1 SGHAT, CDR2 FQNNGV. V was trimmed by 5 bases and J by 4 bases, leaving 14 bases between them. The CDR3 spans 15 residues.